The T cell receptor (beta chain) under discussion was sequenced for a study of T cells after yellow fever vaccination. Study-level information: Fractions of limited cellularity were prepared by means of SMART-Seq v4 Ultra Low Input.

This clonotype was found a few times. The CDR3 loop spans 15 amino acids. V lost 5 bases, J lost 1 base, and 9 bases lay in between. CDR1 MDHEN and CDR2 SYDVKM come from the germline V gene. A universal primer site and UMIs were added as TCR cDNA was made by 5'RACE template switching. One entry per CDR3 protein, called by TCRdb with MiXCR from the 5' RACE reads. Of around 600,000 distinct CDR3 sequences listed, 9% to 15% are singletons. Sequenced here: PBMCs, sampled on the day of the yellow fever booster vaccination. The gene calls are TRBV28 and TRBJ2-6; no clear D. This receptor was taken from a man between 25 and 39 years old who received the YFV17D yellow fever vaccine. CDR3 amino acids: CASSPDLSGANVLTF. CDR3 sequence (DNA): TGTGCCAGCAGTCCAGATCTATCTGGGGCCAACGTCCTGACTTTC.